The 20 T cell receptor beta chains given below trace back to one sample, sequenced in a study of OX40 agonist ivuxolimab in advanced cancers. Data came from immunoSEQ multiplex PCR; TCRdb stores just in-frame clones and leaves some out. The sample holds 20,000 to 25,000 clones, 85% to 90% seen once. The sample was CD4+ or CD8+ T cells sorted from blood, taken in a trial of the OX40 agonist ivuxolimab. The receptors originated from an adult with an advanced solid tumor such as melanoma, head and neck, liver or kidney cancer.

The rearrangement links TRBV5-6 to TRBJ2-2, with D uncertain. Trimming removed 0 bases from V and 6 bases from J, with 9 bases in between. The CDR3 is 14 residues long. Germline CDR1 is SGHDT and CDR2 is YYEEEE. CDR3 loop: CASSLGDRSGELFF. The CDR3, as DNA: TGTGCCAGCAGCTTGGGTGATCGGTCCGGGGAGCTGTTTTTT.

V usage is TRBV6-6 and J usage is TRBJ1-3; no firm D call. In germline, CDR1 is MNHNY, CDR2 SVGAGI (reference sequence). Trimming took 4 bases from V and 8 from J, leaving 6 bases between them. The CDR3 totals 11 residues. Here the CDR3 DNA reads TGTGCCAGCAGTTCGGCGGACACCATATATTTT. It is translated as CASSSADTIYF.

The genes are TRBV5-1 and TRBJ2-1, with 7 bases identical to TRBD1. The CDR3 extends over 14 amino acids. Germline CDR1 SGHRS, CDR2 YFSETQ. Trimming took 4 bases from V and 4 from J; bases not matched to a gene: 5. CDR3 amino acids: CASSRPGQYNEQFF. CDR3 in DNA: TGCGCCAGCAGCCGTCCGGGACAGTACAATGAGCAGTTCTTC. The full variable domain, with the rest looked up from reference TRBV5-1 and TRBJ2-1, is KAGVTQTPRYLIKTRGQQVTLSCSPISGHRSVSWYQQTPGQGLQFLFEYFSETQRNKGNFPGRFSGRQFSNSRSEMNVSTLELGDSALYLCASSRPGQYNEQFFGPGTRLTVL.

The chain has TRBV5-4 and TRBJ2-7; tentatively, D is TRBD1 (6 bases). The CDR3 covers 17 residues. Trimming cost V 3 bases and J 7 bases, with 26 bases left between them. Germline V gene data show CDR1 as SGHNT and CDR2 as YYREEE (reference sequence). CDR3 region: CASSSPNVGRGKGEQYF. CDR3 nucleotide sequence: TGTGCCAGCAGCTCCCCAAACGTGGGCAGGGGTAAAGGGGAGCAGTACTTC.

The chain carries TRBV7-3 and TRBJ2-3, with TRBD2 as a possible D gene (7 bases). V was pared by 2 bases and J by 2 bases, with 11 bases between. Germline CDR1 SGHTA, CDR2 FQGTGA. The CDR3 consists of 15 residues. Here the CDR3 DNA reads TGTGCCAGCAGCTTAGCGGGGGCCACCACAGATACGCAGTATTTT. Protein product: CASSLAGATTDTQYF.

The genes are TRBV12-5 and TRBJ1-1, with D perhaps TRBD1 (5 bases). Per the germline V gene, CDR1 is LGHNT and CDR2 is FRNRAP. V dropped 6 bases and J dropped 5 bases, with 13 bases sitting between them. The CDR3 has 13 residues. CDR3 DNA sequence: TGTGCTAGTGGCACCCAGGGTAGGACTGAAGCTTTCTTT. Protein: CASGTQGRTEAFF.

J is TRBJ2-7 and V is TRBV7-6, with TRBD2 identical over 7 bases. CDR1 and CDR2 (germline): SGHVS, FNYEAQ. Trimming took 1 base from V and 6 from J; bases not matched to a gene: 3. The CDR3 is made up of 13 amino acids. The CDR3 bases are TGTGCCAGCAGCTTAGACGTAGCGGGCGAGCAGTACTTC. Amino acid sequence: CASSLDVAGEQYF. The full variable domain, with the rest looked up from reference TRBV7-6 and TRBJ2-7, is GAGVSQSPRYKVTKRGQDVALRCDPISGHVSLYWYRQALGQGPEFLTYFNYEAQQDKSGLPNDRFSAERPEGSISTLTIQRTEQRDSAMYRCASSLDVAGEQYFGPGTRLTVT.

This clone was counted a single time. The chain links TRBV5-4 to TRBJ2-2, with a tentative D call TRBD2 (5 bases). This CDR3 is 15 amino acids long. CDR1 is SGHNT, CDR2 YYREEE, per germline (reference sequence). The V gene lost 4 bases and the J gene lost 1 base, with 11 bases spanning the gap. The CDR3 here is CASSPQTRNTGELFF. The CDR3 DNA follows: TGTGCCAGCAGCCCCCAAACTAGGAACACCGGGGAGCTGTTTTTT.

This clone has just a few counts. J is TRBJ2-2 and V is TRBV11-3, with D possibly matching TRBD1 (5 bases). Trimming removed 1 base from V and 6 bases from J, with 9 bases in between. CDR3 length equals 14 residues. Germline CDR1 SGHNT, CDR2 YENEEA. The DNA for the CDR3 is TGTGCCAGCAGCTTAGTTCAGGGCGCCGGGGAGCTGTTTTTT. It is translated as CASSLVQGAGELFF.

V is TRBV6-6 and J is TRBJ2-1, with D unclear. CDR3 length: 14 residues. Between the trimmed V and J ends, which lost 0 bases and 6 bases, there was a span of 9 bases. The germline V gene encodes CDR1 MNHNY and CDR2 SVGAGI (reference sequence). The CDR3 DNA follows: TGTGCCAGCAGTTACTCTACCACACTCAATGAGCAGTTCTTC. This encodes CASSYSTTLNEQFF.

The chain links TRBV6-5 to TRBJ1-2; possible D gene TRBD1, 6 bases. The CDR3 is 14 residues long. Between the trimmed V and J ends, which lost 0 bases and 4 bases, there was a span of 9 bases. Germline V CDR1 and CDR2: MNHEY, SVGAGI. Written as DNA, the CDR3 is TGTGCCAGCAGTTACTCTAGGACAGCCTATGGCTACACCTTC. It codes for CASSYSRTAYGYTF.

This chain joins TRBV6-6 and TRBJ2-3; 12 bases line up with TRBD2. The V gene's germline CDR1 is MNHNY and CDR2 SVGAGI (reference sequence). CDR3 length equals 16 residues. J gave up 4 bases and V 6 bases, and 8 bases lay outside the gene matches. The CDR3 nucleotides read TGTGCCAGCAGAGACCTAGCGGGAGGGCCTCCAGATACGCAGTATTTT. The encoded protein is CASRDLAGGPPDTQYF.

The chain carries TRBV7-9 and TRBJ2-5; 8 bases are shared with TRBD1. The CDR3 has 17 residues. V was pared by 2 bases and J by 4 bases, with 12 bases of the junction left unmatched. Germline V gene sequence: CDR1 SEHNR, CDR2 FQNEAQ (reference sequence). Here the CDR3 reads CASSLLARTGPGETQYF. CDR3 nucleotides: TGTGCCAGCAGCTTATTAGCTAGGACAGGGCCTGGAGAGACCCAGTACTTC.

This chain joins TRBV21-1 and TRBJ2-7; the table's D gene call, TRBD1, was not cross checked with the DNA. TRBV21-1 constitutes a pseudogene. The CDR3 extends over 17 amino acids. CDR3 DNA sequence: TGTGCCAGCAGCAAATGGCGGAGGGACAGAAGCTCCTACGAGCAGTACTTC. Protein sequence: CASSKWRRDRSSYEQYF.

CDR3 nucleotide sequence: TGCGCCAGCTACGCACTAGCGGGAGGCCCGGATACGCAGTATTTT. Residues: CASYALAGGPDTQYF. The chain combines TRBV5-1 with TRBJ2-3; 12 bases align to TRBD2. This CDR3 has 15 residues. In germline, CDR1 is SGHRS, CDR2 YFSETQ. J gave up 6 bases and V 7 bases, and 9 bases lay outside the gene matches.

The chain links TRBV6-6 to TRBJ2-7; 7 bases are shared with TRBD1. CDR1 and CDR2 (germline): MNHNY, SVGAGI (reference sequence). This CDR3 has 14 residues. V lost 6 bases, J lost 0 bases, and 5 bases stayed unmatched. CDR3 DNA sequence: TGTGCCAGCAGGTGGGACAGAAGCTCCTACGAGCAGTACTTC. It translates to CASRWDRSSYEQYF.

This clone was recorded only once. The gene calls are TRBV27 and TRBJ2-1; 11 nucleotides agree with TRBD2. The CDR3 totals 16 residues. The germline CDR1 and CDR2 sequences are MNHEY and SMNVEV (reference sequence). V lost 5 bases and J lost 8; bases outside the gene matches: 11. The CDR3 nucleotides read TGTGCCAGCAGTCCCTTAGCGGGGGGGCGTCAGCATGAGCAGTTCTTC. Residues: CASSPLAGGRQHEQFF.

The chain joins TRBV29-1 to TRBJ2-7, with D possibly TRBD1 on 5 matching bases. The germline CDR1 and CDR2 sequences are SQVTM and ANQGSEA. The V and J ends lost 6 bases and 2 bases respectively, with 17 bases between them. The CDR3 runs 14 residues. The CDR3 loop is CSVKPGSPTYEQYF. The CDR3 DNA follows: TGCAGCGTCAAACCAGGGTCACCCACCTACGAGCAGTACTTC.

V is TRBV5-1 and J is TRBJ2-2, with 7 bases fitting TRBD2. Germline CDR1 is SGHRS and CDR2 is YFSETQ. The CDR3 runs to 16 residues. After removal of 0 bases from V and 6 bases from J, the junction contained 8 bases not matched to a gene. In nucleotides, the CDR3 is TGCGCCAGCAGCTTGGAAAGCGGGAACTGGGCCGGGGAGCTGTTTTTT. This translates into CASSLESGNWAGELFF.

This clone was counted a single time. V gene TRBV11-2 combines with J gene TRBJ2-2, with 9 bases lining up with TRBD2. The germline V gene has CDR1 SGHAT and CDR2 FQNNGV. The CDR3 loop spans 16 amino acids. V trimming: 4 bases; J trimming: 1 base; junction bases outside the gene matches: 4. The CDR3 DNA reads TGTGCCAGCAGCTCTAGGACTAGCGTGAACACCGGGGAGCTGTTTTTT. Amino acid sequence: CASSSRTSVNTGELFF.